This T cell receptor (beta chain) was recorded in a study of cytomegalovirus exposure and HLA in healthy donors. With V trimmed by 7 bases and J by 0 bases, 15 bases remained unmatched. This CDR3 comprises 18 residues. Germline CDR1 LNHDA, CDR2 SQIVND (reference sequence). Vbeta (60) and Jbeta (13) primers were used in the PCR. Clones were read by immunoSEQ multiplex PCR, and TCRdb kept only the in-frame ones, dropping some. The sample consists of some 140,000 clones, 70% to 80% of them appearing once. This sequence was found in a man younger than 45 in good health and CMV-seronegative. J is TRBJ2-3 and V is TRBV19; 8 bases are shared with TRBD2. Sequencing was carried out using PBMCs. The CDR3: CASTLVAGGPRSTDTQYF. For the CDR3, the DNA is TGTGCCAGTACACTCGTGGCGGGGGGCCCTCGAAGCACAGATACGCAGTATTTT.